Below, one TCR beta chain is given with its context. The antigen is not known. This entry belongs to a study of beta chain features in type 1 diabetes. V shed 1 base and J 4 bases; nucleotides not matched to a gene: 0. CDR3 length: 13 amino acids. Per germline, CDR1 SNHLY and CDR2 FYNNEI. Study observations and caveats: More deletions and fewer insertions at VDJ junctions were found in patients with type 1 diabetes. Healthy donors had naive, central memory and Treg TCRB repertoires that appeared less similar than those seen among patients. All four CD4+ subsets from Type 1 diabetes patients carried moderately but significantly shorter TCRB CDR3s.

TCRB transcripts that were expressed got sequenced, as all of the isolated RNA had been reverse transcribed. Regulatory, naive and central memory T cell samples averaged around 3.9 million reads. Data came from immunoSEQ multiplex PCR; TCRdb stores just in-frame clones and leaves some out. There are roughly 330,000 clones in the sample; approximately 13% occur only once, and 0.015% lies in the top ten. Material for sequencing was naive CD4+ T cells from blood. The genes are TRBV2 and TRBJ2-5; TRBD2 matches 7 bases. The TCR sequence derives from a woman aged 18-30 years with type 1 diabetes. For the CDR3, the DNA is TGTGCCAGCAGTGAAGGGGGGGGAGAGACCCAGTACTTC. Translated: CASSEGGGETQYF.